Each of the 13 T cell receptor beta chains below was sequenced from the same sample in a study of T-cell reconstitution after alpha-beta-depleted transplantation in children. The TCRbeta library incorporated unique molecular identifiers. TCRdb ran MiXCR on the PCR reads and lists one entry per CDR3 protein. The sample comprises about 460,000 distinct CDR3 sequences, approximately 10% of which are singletons, and less than 15% rests with the top ten. Source: PBMCs, mostly from graft donor cells, taken 180 days after TCRalphabeta/CD19-depleted stem cell transplant. All receptors come from a female patient aged 2-9 years who had a stem cell transplant for aplastic anemia, so the T cells may come from the graft donor.

This clonotype was seen more than once but under ten times. This sequence joins TRBV20-1 and TRBJ1-2, with 9 nucleotides matching TRBD1. This CDR3 region has 14 residues. V gave up 0 bases and J gave up 7 bases; unmatched junction bases: 6. The germline V gene encodes CDR1 DFQATT and CDR2 SNEGSKA (reference sequence). The CDR3 DNA reads TGCAGTGCTAGAGATCAACAGGGGGCGCTTGGCTACACCTTC. It is translated as CSARDQQGALGYTF.

This clonotype was seen more than once but under ten times. CDR3 loop: CASSSGPSSSYNEQFF. The CDR3 nucleotides are TGCGCCAGCAGCTCGGGACCGTCGAGCTCCTACAATGAGCAGTTCTTC. The chain combines TRBV5-1 with TRBJ2-1; the D gene could be TRBD1 or TRBD2 (5 bases each). The CDR3 contains 16 residues. V was clipped by 3 bases and J by 0 bases, with 13 bases between them. The germline CDR1 and CDR2 sequences are SGHRS and YFSETQ.

This chain links TRBV7-9 with TRBJ1-2; 9 bases agree with TRBD1. The germline V gene has CDR1 SEHNR and CDR2 FQNEAQ (reference sequence). With 5 bases clipped from V and 1 base from J, the junction kept 2 bases outside the gene matches. The CDR3 sequence is 14 residues long. The CDR3 here is CASSRQGVNYGYTF. As DNA, the CDR3 is TGTGCCAGCAGCCGACAGGGGGTTAACTATGGCTACACCTTC.

The chain recombines TRBV6-2 or TRBV6-3 with TRBJ2-1; D is ambiguous. The V gene's germline CDR1 is MNHEY and CDR2 SVGEGT. This CDR3 is built from 16 residues. V was cut by 1 base and J by 0 bases, with 10 bases left in between. The CDR3 sequence is CASSYFAASSYNEQFF. The CDR3 DNA sequence: TGTGCCAGCAGTTACTTTGCGGCTAGCTCCTACAATGAGCAGTTCTTC.

This clonotype has more than one count but fewer than ten. The CDR3 spells CASSKGASGSGSDTQYF. The CDR3 nucleotides read TGTGCCAGCAGCAAAGGGGCTAGCGGGAGTGGGTCAGATACGCAGTATTTT. The chain combines TRBV7-2 with TRBJ2-3, with TRBD2 matching 10 bases. In germline, CDR1 is SGHTA, CDR2 FQGNSA. The CDR3 spans 17 residues. Germline trimming cut 5 bases from V and 4 bases from J; bases unmatched to any gene: 12.

This clonotype was seen a few times. This chain connects TRBV6-5 to TRBJ1-1; D possibly corresponds to TRBD1 (5 bases). V lost 2 bases, J lost 4 bases, and 14 bases lay in between. CDR1 and CDR2 (germline): MNHEY, SVGAGI. The CDR3 covers 15 residues. CDR3 in amino acids: CASSYQSTGGTEAFF. CDR3 nucleotide sequence: TGTGCCAGCAGTTACCAGTCAACCGGGGGCACTGAAGCTTTCTTT.

The chain carries TRBV2 and TRBJ2-5; no reliable D call. V was cut by 10 bases and J by 5 bases, with 17 bases left in between. Germline V gene data show CDR1 as SNHLY and CDR2 as FYNNEI. The CDR3 is 13 amino acids. The CDR3 reads CAIKDDNRETQYF. The DNA of the CDR3 is TGTGCCATCAAGGATGACAATAGGGAGACCCAGTACTTC.

This clonotype was found a few times. The chain links TRBV5-1 to TRBJ2-1; D gene unclear. The ends were cut back, 0 bases at V and 7 bases at J, with 14 bases in the middle. Germline V gene sequence: CDR1 SGHRS, CDR2 YFSETQ. CDR3 size: 15 residues. The CDR3 DNA reads TGCGCCAGCAGCTTGGCCGAAGTAGTGGGTAATGAGCAGTTCTTC. Translating it yields CASSLAEVVGNEQFF.

This clonotype was picked up many times. V gene TRBV25-1 combines with J gene TRBJ2-6; no clear D gene. Trimming pared 5 bases from V and 0 bases from J, leaving 8 bases between. The germline V gene encodes CDR1 MGHDK and CDR2 SYGVNS. The CDR3 has 15 residues. CDR3 loop: CASSSSSSGANVLTF. The CDR3 DNA reads as TGTGCCAGCAGTTCCAGCAGCTCTGGGGCCAACGTCCTGACTTTC. The full variable domain, in which reference TRBV25-1 and TRBJ2-6 provide the parts outside the CDR3, is EADIYQTPRYLVIGTGKKITLECSQTMGHDKMYWYQQDPGMELHLIHYSYGVNSTEKGDLSSESTVSRIRTEHFPLTLESARPSHTSQYLCASSSSSSGANVLTFGAGSRLTVL.

CDR3 sequence reads: CASSLTRLAGDDTSGANVLTF. The CDR3 DNA is TGTGCCAGCAGCTTAACGAGATTAGCGGGAGATGATACCTCTGGGGCCAACGTCCTGACTTTC. V gene TRBV7-3 combines with J gene TRBJ2-6; 9 nucleotides line up with TRBD2. The CDR3 contains 21 residues. Germline lookup yields CDR1 SGHTA and CDR2 FQGTGA. V lost 0 bases to trimming and J lost 0 bases; unmatched junction nucleotides: 12. Together with reference TRBV7-3 and TRBJ2-6, the CDR3 gives the full variable domain: GAGVSQTPSNKVTEKGKYVELRCDPISGHTALYWYRQSLGQGPEFLIYFQGTGAADDSGLPNDRFFAVRPEGSVSTLKIQRTERGDSAVYLCASSLTRLAGDDTSGANVLTFGAGSRLTVL.

The V gene is TRBV12-3 or TRBV12-4, the J gene TRBJ1-5; TRBD1 matches at 7 bases. The CDR3 sequence is 15 residues long. V lost 2 bases, J lost 3 bases, and 4 bases stayed unmatched. The chain's CDR3 is CASSLRGGNNQPQHF. CDR3 DNA: TGTGCCAGCAGTTTAAGAGGGGGCAACAATCAGCCCCAGCATTTT.

This sequence joins TRBV9 and TRBJ2-2, with D maybe TRBD1 (6 bases). The germline V and J ends were trimmed by 0 bases and 1 base, with 10 bases remaining between them. Per germline, CDR1 SGDLS and CDR2 YYNGEE. The CDR3 totals 16 residues. This CDR3 reads CASSVAQGLNTGELFF. CDR3 nucleotide sequence: TGTGCCAGCAGCGTAGCCCAGGGGCTGAACACCGGGGAGCTGTTTTTT.

The chain recombines TRBV29-1 with TRBJ1-4; D is uncertain. Germline CDR1 is SQVTM and CDR2 is ANQGSEA. Trimming cost V 8 bases and J 8 bases, with 6 bases left between them. The CDR3 totals 9 residues. The CDR3 nucleotides are TGCAGCCCAGTGGAAAAACTGTTTTTT. Its protein product is CSPVEKLFF.